A single T cell receptor (beta chain) is shown here with its context. Using immunoSEQ multiplex PCR, the repertoire was profiled, and TCRdb retains in-frame clones only, with some absent. The table includes about 280,000 clones, 80% to 90% detected once. Deletions cut 1 base from V and 5 bases from J, with 14 bases between. Per the germline V gene, CDR1 is ENHRY and CDR2 is SYGVKD. This CDR3 is built from 15 residues. This specimen comes from a study of Ad26.COV2.S vaccination and SARS-CoV-2 variants. Treatment of the sample: over 15 received Ad26.COV2.S at low or high dose, single or two shots; roughly five received placebo; per-sample allocation not given. Specimen acquisition occurred on day 63 following the initial vaccine or placebo injection.

The rearrangement links TRBV10-3 to TRBJ1-1, with D perhaps matching TRBD1 (5 bases). This TCR derives from a person aged 18-60 years who received the Ad26.COV2.S COVID-19 vaccine or a placebo. The specimen was peripheral blood, collected in a trial of Ad26.COV2.S vaccine versus placebo. In nucleotides, the CDR3 is TGTGCCATCAGTGAGTTCGAGGGGCTGGGGACTGAAGCTTTCTTT. It is translated as CAISEFEGLGTEAFF.